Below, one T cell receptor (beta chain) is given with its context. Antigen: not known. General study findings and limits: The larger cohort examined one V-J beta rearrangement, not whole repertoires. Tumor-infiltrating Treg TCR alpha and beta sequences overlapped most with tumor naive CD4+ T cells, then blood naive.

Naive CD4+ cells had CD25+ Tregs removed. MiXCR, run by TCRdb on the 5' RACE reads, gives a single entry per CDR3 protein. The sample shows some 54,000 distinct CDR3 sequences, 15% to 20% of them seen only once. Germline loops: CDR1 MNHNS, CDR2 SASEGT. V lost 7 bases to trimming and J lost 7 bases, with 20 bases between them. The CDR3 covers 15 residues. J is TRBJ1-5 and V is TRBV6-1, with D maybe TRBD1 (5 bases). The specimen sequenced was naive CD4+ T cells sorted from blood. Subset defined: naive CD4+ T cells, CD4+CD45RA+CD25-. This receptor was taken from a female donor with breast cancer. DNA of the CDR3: TGTGCCAGCAACCGTCTCGGGGGGACTGACCAGCCCCAGCATTTT. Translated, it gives CASNRLGGTDQPQHF.